Listed below are T cell receptor beta chains from one sample, sequenced in a study of blood T cell repertoires in COVID-19. Profiling relied on immunoSEQ multiplex PCR, and the TCRdb table lists in-frame clones only, not all of them. This sample has 390,000 or so clones; around nine tenths occur once, and the top ten carry 10%. Sequenced sample: PBMCs or T cells enriched from blood (not recorded which). These receptors originate from a woman between 45 and 60 years old who had recovered from COVID-19. Both conserved end residues are part of each CDR3. D genes are given only for firm matches. Only part of the rows carry a size: once, few, many, or a class if the clone is expanded.

TRBV7-2	TRBJ1-2	-	TRBD1	TGTGCCAGCAGAGGACAGGCCCTCCTTAACTATGGCTACACCTTC	CASRGQALLNYGYTF
TRBV28	TRBJ1-5	-	TRBD1	TGTGCCAGCAGGGACTCCGGGACAGGGGGACAGCCCCAGCATTTT	CASRDSGTGGQPQHF
TRBV3-1/TRBV3-2	TRBJ1-2	many	-	TGTGCCAGCAGCCCCCTCGGCTCAGGGGCATCCCTACATGGCTACACCTTC	CASSPLGSGASLHGYTF
TRBV6-5	TRBJ2-3	-	-	TGTGCCAGCAGTTACTGGCCAGGGAACACAGATACGCAGTATTTT	CASSYWPGNTDTQYF
TRBV28	TRBJ2-7	-	TRBD1	TGTGCCAGCACCGCGACAGGGCCCTACGAGCAGTACTTC	CASTATGPYEQYF
TRBV5-4	TRBJ2-7	few	TRBD1	TGTGCCAGCAGCTCGGGACAGGGATACGAGCAGTACTTC	CASSSGQGYEQYF
TRBV12-3/TRBV12-4	TRBJ1-1	-	-	TGTGCCAGCAGTGGAGGGCCCGAAGCTTTCTTT	CASSGGPEAFF
TRBV30	TRBJ2-1	-	TRBD1	TGTGCCTGGAGTGTAGAAGGACAGGAGGTTGGTTGGTTCTTC	CAWSVEGQEVGWFF
TRBV9	TRBJ1-2	-	-	TGTGCCAGCAGCCTCTTCCCTCAACAGGATGGCTACACCTTC	CASSLFPQQDGYTF
TRBV19	TRBJ1-2	many	-	TGTGCCAGTAGAAAGAACACCTTTAACTATGGCTACACCTTC	CASRKNTFNYGYTF
TRBV6-5	TRBJ1-5	-	TRBD1	TGTGCCAGCAGTTTCGGGACAGTCTCCCCGAGGCCCCAGCATTTT	CASSFGTVSPRPQHF